This T cell receptor (beta chain) was identified in a study of a mutant IDH1 vaccine in newly diagnosed glioma. With V trimmed by 0 bases and J by 5 bases, 20 bases remained unmatched. The length of the CDR3 is 22 residues. CDR1 and CDR2 (germline): ENHRY, SYGVKD. TCRdb's copy holds only in-frame clones and misses some; the assay was immunoSEQ multiplex PCR. The sample includes approximately 25,000 clones, approximately 93% of them seen just once. Regarding time point: baseline, week 1 (first vaccination visit). Treatment reported: pre-vaccination baseline after standard-of-care therapy. The sequence was collected from a man aged 35-49 years with glioma. The chain carries TRBV10-3 and TRBJ2-2; 11 positions agree with TRBD2. The sample was PBMCs, taken from a glioma patient treated with radiotherapy, temozolomide or both. This CDR3 is CAISESILVSTSSGRKTGELFF. The CDR3 bases are TGTGCCATCAGTGAGTCTATTCTGGTCTCTACCTCTAGCGGGAGGAAGACCGGGGAGCTGTTTTTT.